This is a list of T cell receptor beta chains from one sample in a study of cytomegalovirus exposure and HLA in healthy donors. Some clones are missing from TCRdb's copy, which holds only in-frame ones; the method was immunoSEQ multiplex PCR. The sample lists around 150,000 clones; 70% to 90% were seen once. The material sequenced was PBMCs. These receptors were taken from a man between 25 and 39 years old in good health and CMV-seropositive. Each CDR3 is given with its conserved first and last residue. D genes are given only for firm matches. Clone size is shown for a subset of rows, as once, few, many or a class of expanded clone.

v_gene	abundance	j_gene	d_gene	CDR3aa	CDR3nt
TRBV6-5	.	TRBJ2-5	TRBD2	CASSNSGAYQETQYF	TGTGCCAGCTCTAATAGCGGGGCGTACCAAGAGACCCAGTACTTC
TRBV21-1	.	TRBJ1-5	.	CASSKVRHPQHF	TGTGCCAGCAGCAAAGTGAGGCACCCCCAGCATTTT
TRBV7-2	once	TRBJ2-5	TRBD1	CASSLEGGGQGAEETQYF	TGTGCCAGCAGCTTAGAAGGTGGAGGACAGGGGGCTGAGGAGACCCAGTACTTC
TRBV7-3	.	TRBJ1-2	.	CASSPELNYGYTF	TGTGCCAGCAGCCCGGAACTAAACTATGGCTACACCTTC
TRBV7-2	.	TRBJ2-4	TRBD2	CASRLIAGGQNIQYF	TGTGCCAGCAGGCTTATAGCGGGGGGCCAAAACATTCAGTACTTC
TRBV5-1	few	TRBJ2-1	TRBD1	CASSFEGAIDEQFF	TGCGCCAGCAGCTTTGAGGGGGCTATCGATGAGCAGTTCTTC
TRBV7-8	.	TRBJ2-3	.	CASSPQTSSFTDTQYF	TGTGCCAGCAGCCCCCAGACGTCTAGCTTCACAGATACGCAGTATTTT
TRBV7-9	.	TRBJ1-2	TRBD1	CAGTGTGASNYGYTF	TGTGCCGGAACAGGGACAGGCGCCTCTAACTATGGCTACACCTTC
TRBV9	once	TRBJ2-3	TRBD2	CASSVAPSGGSTDTQYF	TGTGCCAGCAGCGTTGCCCCTAGCGGGGGTAGCACAGATACGCAGTATTTT
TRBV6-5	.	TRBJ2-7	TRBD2	CASSYYGTTYEQYF	TGTGCCAGCAGTTACTACGGGACTACCTACGAGCAGTACTTC
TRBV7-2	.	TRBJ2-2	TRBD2	CASSRQIGTRDTGELFF	TGTGCCAGCAGCCGCCAGATCGGGACTAGGGACACCGGGGAGCTGTTTTTT
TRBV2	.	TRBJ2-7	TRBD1	CASSEVWTGLYEQYF	TGTGCCAGCAGTGAAGTCTGGACAGGGCTATACGAGCAGTACTTC
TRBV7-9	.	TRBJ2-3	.	CASSSRHFSTDTQYF	TGTGCCAGCAGCTCGCGACACTTTAGCACAGATACGCAGTATTTT
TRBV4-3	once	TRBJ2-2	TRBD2	CASSQAGGPGGELFF	TGCGCCAGCAGCCAAGCGGGGGGGCCGGGCGGGGAGCTGTTTTTT
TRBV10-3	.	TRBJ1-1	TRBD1	CAISAGQGTEAFF	TGTGCCATCAGCGCGGGACAGGGTACTGAAGCTTTCTTT
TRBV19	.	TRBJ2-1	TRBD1	CASSFGTGSYNEQFF	TGTGCCAGTAGTTTTGGGACAGGCTCCTACAATGAGCAGTTCTTC
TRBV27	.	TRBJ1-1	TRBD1	CASSLSLQGALGTEAFF	TGTGCCAGCAGTTTATCGTTACAGGGGGCGCTTGGCACTGAAGCTTTCTTT
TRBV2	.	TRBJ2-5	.	CASSPRDSQETQYF	TGTGCCAGCAGTCCGCGGGACAGCCAAGAGACCCAGTACTTC
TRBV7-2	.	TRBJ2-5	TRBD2	CASSAERGGGYF	TGTGCCAGCAGCGCGGAGCGGGGGGGTGGTTACTTC
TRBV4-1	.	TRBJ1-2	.	CASSQVEEVAYGYTF	TGCGCCAGCAGCCAAGTCGAGGAAGTAGCCTATGGCTACACCTTC
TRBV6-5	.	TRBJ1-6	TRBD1	CASRAGQGNSPLHF	TGTGCCAGCAGAGCTGGACAGGGGAACTCACCCCTCCACTTT
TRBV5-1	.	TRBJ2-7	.	CASSPRDHEQYF	TGCGCCAGCAGCCCCAGGGATCACGAGCAGTACTTC
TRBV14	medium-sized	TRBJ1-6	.	CASSPLTDSSYNSPLHF	TGTGCCAGCAGCCCACTCACCGATAGCTCCTATAATTCACCCCTCCACTTT
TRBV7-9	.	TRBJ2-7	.	CASSPRGGEQYF	TGTGCCAGCAGCCCCAGGGGCGGCGAGCAGTACTTC
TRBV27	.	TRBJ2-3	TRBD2	CASRGGGGLAGALLPTDTQYF	TGTGCCAGCAGGGGAGGTGGGGGACTAGCGGGGGCGCTCCTGCCCACAGATACGCAGTATTTT
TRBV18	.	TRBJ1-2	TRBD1	CASSADWTGKYGYTF	TGTGCCAGCTCAGCCGATTGGACAGGAAAATATGGCTACACCTTC
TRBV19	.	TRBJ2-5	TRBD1	CASRLQGAGETQYF	TGTGCCAGCAGACTACAGGGGGCGGGGGAGACCCAGTACTTC
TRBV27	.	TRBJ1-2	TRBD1	CASRRRQGQTLYGYTF	TGTGCCAGCAGAAGACGACAGGGGCAGACTCTCTATGGCTACACCTTC
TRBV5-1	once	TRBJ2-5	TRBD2	CASSSSGGEETQYF	TGCGCCAGCAGCTCCAGCGGGGGGGAAGAGACCCAGTACTTC
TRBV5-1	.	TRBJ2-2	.	CASSFAGAHTGELFF	TGCGCCAGCAGCTTTGCGGGGGCTCACACCGGGGAGCTGTTTTTT
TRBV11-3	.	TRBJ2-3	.	CASSPRSGADTQYF	TGTGCCAGCAGCCCCCGATCGGGGGCAGATACGCAGTATTTT
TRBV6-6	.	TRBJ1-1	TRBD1	CASSYSNRGGTEAFF	TGTGCCAGCAGTTACTCGAACAGGGGAGGCACTGAAGCTTTCTTT
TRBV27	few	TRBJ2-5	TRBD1	CASSLSTTGRETQYF	TGTGCCAGCAGTTTATCGACGACAGGGCGGGAGACCCAGTACTTC